The present entry profiles one T cell receptor beta chain with its context. Its recognized antigen is unknown. No base qualities exist here, and no much larger clone lies one base off it. Spanning cysteine to phenylalanine, the CDR3 consists of 15 amino acids. The read is trimmed to its CDR3 DNA, 45 bases read in frame from base 1. Germline trimming amounts to 0 bases on V and 4 bases on J, with 2 as the count of junction bases outside the gene matches. Reading the germline V gene gives CDR1 SGDLS and CDR2 YYNGEE. The library was obtained by the immunoSEQ multiplex PCR assay. In its TCRdb copy, this immuneACCESS table keeps in-frame sequences only and misses some clones. Where compared with another copy, unresolved V genes explain less than half of these, and the others have no known cause. Recorded for this sample are about 50,000 clones; about 92% of them occurred a single time. The ten most abundant clones make up less than 0.8% of the sample.

This specimen comes from a study of T cell changes during pregnancy in multiple sclerosis (dated by TCRdb to between 2018 and 2021). As for the study more broadly: The study looked at changes in the T cell repertoire across pregnancy in women with multiple sclerosis.

The TCR comes from a female donor with multiple sclerosis, enrolled in a pregnancy study. Sequenced material: CD4+ T cells from peripheral blood mononuclear cells, taken in the third trimester of pregnancy. The V gene is TRBV9 and the J gene is TRBJ1-1, with 11 bases aligning to TRBD1. The nucleotides read TGTGCCAGCAGCGTAGAAGGGACAGGGGGCACTGAAGCTTTCTTT. The encoded protein is CASSVEGTGGTEAFF.